The subject of this entry is one T cell receptor (beta chain). Its specificity is unknown. A multiplex PCR was run with 60 Vbeta primers and 13 Jbeta primers. Method: immunoSEQ multiplex PCR; TCRdb's copy keeps in-frame clones and lacks some. The sample carries tens of thousands of clones, about 78% recorded once. V was trimmed by 4 bases and J by 3 bases, leaving 10 bases between them. Looked up from germline, CDR1 is SGHRS and CDR2 is YFSETQ. The CDR3 is 13 amino acids. The data originate from a study of cytomegalovirus exposure and HLA in healthy donors. Across the whole study: Most genotyped donors, 81% of more than 300, had Caucasian-associated genetic ancestry.

Study-level points and caveats: Later on, a genetic analysis was performed. It linked a missense variant in DCLRE1C with V- and J-gene trimming of TCR beta. Altogether, some 170 TCR beta chains were recorded as cytomegalovirus-associated.

Input material: PBMCs. The chain recombines TRBV5-1 with TRBJ1-1; D uncertain. This sequence originates from a woman aged 40 to 50 in good health and CMV-seropositive. The CDR3 nucleotides are TGCGCCAGCAGCCTGGGGAGTCACACTGAAGCTTTCTTT. This translates into CASSLGSHTEAFF.